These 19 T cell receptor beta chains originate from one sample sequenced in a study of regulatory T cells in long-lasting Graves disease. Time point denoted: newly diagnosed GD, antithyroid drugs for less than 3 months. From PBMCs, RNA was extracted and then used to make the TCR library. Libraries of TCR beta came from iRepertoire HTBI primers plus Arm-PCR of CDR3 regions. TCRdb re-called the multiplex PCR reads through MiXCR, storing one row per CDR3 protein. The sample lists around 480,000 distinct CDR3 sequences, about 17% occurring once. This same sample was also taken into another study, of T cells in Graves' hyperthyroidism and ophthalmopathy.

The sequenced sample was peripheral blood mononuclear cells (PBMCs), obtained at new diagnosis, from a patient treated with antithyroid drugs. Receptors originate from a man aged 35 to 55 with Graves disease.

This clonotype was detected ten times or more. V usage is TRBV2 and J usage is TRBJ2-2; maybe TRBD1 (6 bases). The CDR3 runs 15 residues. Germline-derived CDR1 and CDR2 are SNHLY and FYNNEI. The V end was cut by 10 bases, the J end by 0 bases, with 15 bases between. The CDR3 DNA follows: TGTGCCACCCAACAGGACAGTCCGAACACCGGGGAGCTGTTTTTT. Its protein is CATQQDSPNTGELFF.

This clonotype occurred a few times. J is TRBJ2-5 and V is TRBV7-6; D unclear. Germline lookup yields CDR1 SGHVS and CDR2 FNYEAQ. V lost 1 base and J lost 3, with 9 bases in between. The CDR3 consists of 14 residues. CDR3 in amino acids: CASSLDPLEETQYF. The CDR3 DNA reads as TGTGCCAGCAGCTTAGACCCCCTAGAAGAGACCCAGTACTTC. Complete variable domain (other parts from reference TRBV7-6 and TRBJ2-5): GAGVSQSPRYKVTKRGQDVALRCDPISGHVSLYWYRQALGQGPEFLTYFNYEAQQDKSGLPNDRFSAERPEGSISTLTIQRTEQRDSAMYRCASSLDPLEETQYFGPGTRLLVL.

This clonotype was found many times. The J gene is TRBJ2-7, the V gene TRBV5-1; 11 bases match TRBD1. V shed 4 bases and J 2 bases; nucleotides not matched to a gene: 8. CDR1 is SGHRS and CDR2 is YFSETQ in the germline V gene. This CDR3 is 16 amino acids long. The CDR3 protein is CASSPGRGQGAYEQYF. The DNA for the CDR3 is TGCGCCAGCAGCCCTGGCCGGGGACAGGGGGCCTACGAGCAGTACTTC.

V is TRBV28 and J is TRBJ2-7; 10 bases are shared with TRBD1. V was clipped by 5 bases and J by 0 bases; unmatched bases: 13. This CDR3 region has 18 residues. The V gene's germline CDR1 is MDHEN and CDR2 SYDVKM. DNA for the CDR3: TGTGCCAGCAGTGTCGACAGGGGGCGCGAGAGGAGCTCCTACGAGCAGTACTTC. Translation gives CASSVDRGRERSSYEQYF.

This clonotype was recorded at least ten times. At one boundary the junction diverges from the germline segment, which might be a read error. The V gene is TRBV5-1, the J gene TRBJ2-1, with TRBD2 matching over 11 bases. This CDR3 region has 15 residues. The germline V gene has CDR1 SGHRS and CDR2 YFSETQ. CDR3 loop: CASSQGTSGHNEQFF. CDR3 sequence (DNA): TGTGCCAGCAGCCAAGGGACTAGCGGCCACAATGAGCAGTTCTTC.

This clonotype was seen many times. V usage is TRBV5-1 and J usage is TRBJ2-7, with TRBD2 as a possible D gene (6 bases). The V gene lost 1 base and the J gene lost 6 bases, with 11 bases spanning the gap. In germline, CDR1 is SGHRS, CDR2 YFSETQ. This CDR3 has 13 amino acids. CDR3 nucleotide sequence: TGCGCCAGCAGCTTGTCTAGCGAGGGCGAGCAGTACTTC. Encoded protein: CASSLSSEGEQYF.

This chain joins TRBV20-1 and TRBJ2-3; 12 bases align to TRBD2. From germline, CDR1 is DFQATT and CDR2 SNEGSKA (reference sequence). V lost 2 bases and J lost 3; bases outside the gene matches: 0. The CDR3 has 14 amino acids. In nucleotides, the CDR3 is TGCAGTGCTAGAACTAGCGGGAGGACAGATACGCAGTATTTT. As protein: CSARTSGRTDTQYF.

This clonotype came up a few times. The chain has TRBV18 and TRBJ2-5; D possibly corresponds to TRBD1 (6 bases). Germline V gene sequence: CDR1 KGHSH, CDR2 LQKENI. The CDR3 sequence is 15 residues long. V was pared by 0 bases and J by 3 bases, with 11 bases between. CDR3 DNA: TGTGCCAGCTCACCACCGACACAGGGCGAAGAGACCCAGTACTTC. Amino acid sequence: CASSPPTQGEETQYF. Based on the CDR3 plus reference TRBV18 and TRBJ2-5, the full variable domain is NAGVMQNPRHLVRRRGQEARLRCSPMKGHSHVYWYRQLPEEGLKFMVYLQKENIIDESGMPKERFSAEFPKEGPSILRIQQVVRGDSAAYFCASSPPTQGEETQYFGPGTRLLVL.

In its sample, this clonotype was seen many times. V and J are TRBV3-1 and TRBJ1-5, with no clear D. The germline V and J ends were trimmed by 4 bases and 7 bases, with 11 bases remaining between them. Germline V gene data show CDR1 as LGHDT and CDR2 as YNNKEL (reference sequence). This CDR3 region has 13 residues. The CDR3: CASSPSVGQPQHF. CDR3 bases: TGTGCCAGCAGCCCTTCGGTTGGACAGCCCCAGCATTTT.

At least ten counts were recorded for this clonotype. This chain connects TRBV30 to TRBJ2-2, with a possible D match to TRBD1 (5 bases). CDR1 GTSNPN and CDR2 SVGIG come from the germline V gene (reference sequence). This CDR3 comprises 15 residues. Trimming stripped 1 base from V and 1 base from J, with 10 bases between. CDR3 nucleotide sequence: TGTGCCTGGAGTGCCCGGACACTGAACACCGGGGAGCTGTTTTTT. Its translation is CAWSARTLNTGELFF.

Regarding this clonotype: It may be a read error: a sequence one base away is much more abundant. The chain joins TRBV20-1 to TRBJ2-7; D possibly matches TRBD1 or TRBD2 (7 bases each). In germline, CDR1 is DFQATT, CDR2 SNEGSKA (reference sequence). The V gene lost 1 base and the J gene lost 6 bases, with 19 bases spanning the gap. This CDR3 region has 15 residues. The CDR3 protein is CSARVRGGGIREQYF. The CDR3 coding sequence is TGCAGTGCTAGAGTTCGGGGAGGGGGCATACGCGAGCAGTACTTC.

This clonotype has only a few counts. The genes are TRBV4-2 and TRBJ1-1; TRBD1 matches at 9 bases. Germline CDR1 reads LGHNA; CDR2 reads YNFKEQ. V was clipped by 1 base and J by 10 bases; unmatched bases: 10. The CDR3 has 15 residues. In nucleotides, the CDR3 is TGTGCCAGCAGCCAAGCGGGGACAGGGACAGGTTTAGCTTTCTTT. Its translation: CASSQAGTGTGLAFF.

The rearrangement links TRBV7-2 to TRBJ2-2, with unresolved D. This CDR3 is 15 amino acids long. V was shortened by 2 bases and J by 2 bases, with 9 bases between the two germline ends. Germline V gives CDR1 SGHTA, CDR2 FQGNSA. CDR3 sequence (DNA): TGTGCCAGCAGCTTATTCGGCTCCAACACCGGGGAGCTGTTTTTT. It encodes CASSLFGSNTGELFF. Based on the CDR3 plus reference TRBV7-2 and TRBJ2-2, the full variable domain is GAGVSQSPSNKVTEKGKDVELRCDPISGHTALYWYRQSLGQGLEFLIYFQGNSAPDKSGLPSDRFSAERTGGSVSTLTIQRTQQEDSAVYLCASSLFGSNTGELFFGEGSRLTVL.

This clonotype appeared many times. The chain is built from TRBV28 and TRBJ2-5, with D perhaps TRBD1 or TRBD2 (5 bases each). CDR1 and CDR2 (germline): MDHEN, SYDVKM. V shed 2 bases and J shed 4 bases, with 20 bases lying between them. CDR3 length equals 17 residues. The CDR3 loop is CASSLRRSTRGGETQYF. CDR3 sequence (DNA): TGTGCCAGCAGTTTACGCCGCTCCACTAGGGGTGGAGAGACCCAGTACTTC.

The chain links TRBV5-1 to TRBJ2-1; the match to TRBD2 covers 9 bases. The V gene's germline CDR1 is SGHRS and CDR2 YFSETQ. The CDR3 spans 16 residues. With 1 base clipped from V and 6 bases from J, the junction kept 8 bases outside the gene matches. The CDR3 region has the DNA TGCGCCAGCAGCTTGATGGTTAGCGGGAGTACCAATGAGCAGTTCTTC. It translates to CASSLMVSGSTNEQFF.

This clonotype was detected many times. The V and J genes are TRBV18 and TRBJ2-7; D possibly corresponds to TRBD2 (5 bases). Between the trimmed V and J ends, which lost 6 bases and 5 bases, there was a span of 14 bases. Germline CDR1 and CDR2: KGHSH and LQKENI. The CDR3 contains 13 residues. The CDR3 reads CASSPNTGDEQYF. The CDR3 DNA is TGTGCCAGCTCGCCAAACACCGGGGACGAGCAGTACTTC.

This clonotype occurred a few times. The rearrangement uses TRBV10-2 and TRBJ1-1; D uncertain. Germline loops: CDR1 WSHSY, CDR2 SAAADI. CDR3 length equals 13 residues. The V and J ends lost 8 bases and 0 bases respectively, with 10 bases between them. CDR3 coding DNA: TGCGCCAGCTGCCGAACAATGAACACTGAAGCTTTCTTT. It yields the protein CASCRTMNTEAFF.

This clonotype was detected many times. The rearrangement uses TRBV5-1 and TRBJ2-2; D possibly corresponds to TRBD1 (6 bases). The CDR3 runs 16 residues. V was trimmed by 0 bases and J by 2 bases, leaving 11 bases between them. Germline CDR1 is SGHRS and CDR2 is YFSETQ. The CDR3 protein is CASSLGVGGNTGELFF. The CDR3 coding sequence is TGCGCCAGCAGCTTGGGTGTAGGGGGTAACACCGGGGAGCTGTTTTTT.

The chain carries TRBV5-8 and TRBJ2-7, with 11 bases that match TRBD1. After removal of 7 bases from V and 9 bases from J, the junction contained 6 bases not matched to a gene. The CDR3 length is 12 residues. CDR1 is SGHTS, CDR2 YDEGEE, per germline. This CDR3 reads CASGQGATRQYF. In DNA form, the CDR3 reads TGTGCCAGCGGACAGGGGGCAACAAGGCAGTACTTC.